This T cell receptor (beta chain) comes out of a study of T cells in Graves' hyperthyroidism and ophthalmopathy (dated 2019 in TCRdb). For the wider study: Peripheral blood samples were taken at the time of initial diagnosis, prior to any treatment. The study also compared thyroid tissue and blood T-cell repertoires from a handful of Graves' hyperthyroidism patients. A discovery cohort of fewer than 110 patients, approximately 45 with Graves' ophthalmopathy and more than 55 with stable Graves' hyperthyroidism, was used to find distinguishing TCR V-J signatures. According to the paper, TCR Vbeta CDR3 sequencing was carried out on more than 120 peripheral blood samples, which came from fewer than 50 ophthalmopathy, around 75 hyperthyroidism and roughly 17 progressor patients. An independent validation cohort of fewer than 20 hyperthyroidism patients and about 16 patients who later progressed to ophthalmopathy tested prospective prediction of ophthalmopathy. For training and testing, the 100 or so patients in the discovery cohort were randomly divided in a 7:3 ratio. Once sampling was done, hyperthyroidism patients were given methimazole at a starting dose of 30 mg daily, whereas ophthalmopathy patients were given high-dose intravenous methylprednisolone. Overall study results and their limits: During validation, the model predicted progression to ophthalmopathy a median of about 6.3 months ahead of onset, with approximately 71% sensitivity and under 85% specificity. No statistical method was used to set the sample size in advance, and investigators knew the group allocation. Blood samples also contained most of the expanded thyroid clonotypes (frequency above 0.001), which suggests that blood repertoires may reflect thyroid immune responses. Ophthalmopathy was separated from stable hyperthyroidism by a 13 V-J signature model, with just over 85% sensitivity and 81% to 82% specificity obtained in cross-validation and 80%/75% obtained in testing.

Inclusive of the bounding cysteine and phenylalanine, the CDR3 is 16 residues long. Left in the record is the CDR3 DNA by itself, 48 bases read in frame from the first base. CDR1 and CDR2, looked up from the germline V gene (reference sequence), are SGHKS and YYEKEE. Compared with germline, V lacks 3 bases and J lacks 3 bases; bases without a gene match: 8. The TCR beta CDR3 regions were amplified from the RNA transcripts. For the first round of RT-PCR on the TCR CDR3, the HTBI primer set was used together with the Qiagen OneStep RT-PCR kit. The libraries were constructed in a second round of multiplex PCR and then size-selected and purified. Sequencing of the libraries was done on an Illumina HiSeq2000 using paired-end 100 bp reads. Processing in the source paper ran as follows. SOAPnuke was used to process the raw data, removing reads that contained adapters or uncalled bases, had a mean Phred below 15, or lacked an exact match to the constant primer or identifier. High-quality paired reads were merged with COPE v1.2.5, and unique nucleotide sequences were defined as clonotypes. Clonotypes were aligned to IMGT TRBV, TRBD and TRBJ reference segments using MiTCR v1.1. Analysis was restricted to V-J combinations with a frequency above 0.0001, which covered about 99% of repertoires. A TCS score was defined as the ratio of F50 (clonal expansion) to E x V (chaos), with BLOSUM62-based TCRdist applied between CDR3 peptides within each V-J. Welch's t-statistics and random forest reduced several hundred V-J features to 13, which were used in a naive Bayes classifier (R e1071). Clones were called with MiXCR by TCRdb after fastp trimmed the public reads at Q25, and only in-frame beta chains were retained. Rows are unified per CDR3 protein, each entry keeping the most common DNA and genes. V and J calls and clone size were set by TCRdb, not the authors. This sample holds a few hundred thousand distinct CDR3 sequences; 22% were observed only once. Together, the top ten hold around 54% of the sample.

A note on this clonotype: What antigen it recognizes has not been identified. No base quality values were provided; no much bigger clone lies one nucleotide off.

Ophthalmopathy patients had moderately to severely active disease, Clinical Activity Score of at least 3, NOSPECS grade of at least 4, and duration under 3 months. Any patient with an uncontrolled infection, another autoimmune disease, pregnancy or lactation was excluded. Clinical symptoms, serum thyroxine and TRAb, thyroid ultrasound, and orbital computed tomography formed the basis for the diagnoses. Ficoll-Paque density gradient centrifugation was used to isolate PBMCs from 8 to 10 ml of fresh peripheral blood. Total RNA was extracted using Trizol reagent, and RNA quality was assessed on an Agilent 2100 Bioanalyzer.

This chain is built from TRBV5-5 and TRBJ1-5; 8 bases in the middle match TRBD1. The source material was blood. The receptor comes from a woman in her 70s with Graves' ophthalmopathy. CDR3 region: CASSSIPGQVNQPQHF. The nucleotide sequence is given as TGTGCCAGCAGCTCCATCCCGGGACAGGTCAATCAGCCCCAGCATTTT.